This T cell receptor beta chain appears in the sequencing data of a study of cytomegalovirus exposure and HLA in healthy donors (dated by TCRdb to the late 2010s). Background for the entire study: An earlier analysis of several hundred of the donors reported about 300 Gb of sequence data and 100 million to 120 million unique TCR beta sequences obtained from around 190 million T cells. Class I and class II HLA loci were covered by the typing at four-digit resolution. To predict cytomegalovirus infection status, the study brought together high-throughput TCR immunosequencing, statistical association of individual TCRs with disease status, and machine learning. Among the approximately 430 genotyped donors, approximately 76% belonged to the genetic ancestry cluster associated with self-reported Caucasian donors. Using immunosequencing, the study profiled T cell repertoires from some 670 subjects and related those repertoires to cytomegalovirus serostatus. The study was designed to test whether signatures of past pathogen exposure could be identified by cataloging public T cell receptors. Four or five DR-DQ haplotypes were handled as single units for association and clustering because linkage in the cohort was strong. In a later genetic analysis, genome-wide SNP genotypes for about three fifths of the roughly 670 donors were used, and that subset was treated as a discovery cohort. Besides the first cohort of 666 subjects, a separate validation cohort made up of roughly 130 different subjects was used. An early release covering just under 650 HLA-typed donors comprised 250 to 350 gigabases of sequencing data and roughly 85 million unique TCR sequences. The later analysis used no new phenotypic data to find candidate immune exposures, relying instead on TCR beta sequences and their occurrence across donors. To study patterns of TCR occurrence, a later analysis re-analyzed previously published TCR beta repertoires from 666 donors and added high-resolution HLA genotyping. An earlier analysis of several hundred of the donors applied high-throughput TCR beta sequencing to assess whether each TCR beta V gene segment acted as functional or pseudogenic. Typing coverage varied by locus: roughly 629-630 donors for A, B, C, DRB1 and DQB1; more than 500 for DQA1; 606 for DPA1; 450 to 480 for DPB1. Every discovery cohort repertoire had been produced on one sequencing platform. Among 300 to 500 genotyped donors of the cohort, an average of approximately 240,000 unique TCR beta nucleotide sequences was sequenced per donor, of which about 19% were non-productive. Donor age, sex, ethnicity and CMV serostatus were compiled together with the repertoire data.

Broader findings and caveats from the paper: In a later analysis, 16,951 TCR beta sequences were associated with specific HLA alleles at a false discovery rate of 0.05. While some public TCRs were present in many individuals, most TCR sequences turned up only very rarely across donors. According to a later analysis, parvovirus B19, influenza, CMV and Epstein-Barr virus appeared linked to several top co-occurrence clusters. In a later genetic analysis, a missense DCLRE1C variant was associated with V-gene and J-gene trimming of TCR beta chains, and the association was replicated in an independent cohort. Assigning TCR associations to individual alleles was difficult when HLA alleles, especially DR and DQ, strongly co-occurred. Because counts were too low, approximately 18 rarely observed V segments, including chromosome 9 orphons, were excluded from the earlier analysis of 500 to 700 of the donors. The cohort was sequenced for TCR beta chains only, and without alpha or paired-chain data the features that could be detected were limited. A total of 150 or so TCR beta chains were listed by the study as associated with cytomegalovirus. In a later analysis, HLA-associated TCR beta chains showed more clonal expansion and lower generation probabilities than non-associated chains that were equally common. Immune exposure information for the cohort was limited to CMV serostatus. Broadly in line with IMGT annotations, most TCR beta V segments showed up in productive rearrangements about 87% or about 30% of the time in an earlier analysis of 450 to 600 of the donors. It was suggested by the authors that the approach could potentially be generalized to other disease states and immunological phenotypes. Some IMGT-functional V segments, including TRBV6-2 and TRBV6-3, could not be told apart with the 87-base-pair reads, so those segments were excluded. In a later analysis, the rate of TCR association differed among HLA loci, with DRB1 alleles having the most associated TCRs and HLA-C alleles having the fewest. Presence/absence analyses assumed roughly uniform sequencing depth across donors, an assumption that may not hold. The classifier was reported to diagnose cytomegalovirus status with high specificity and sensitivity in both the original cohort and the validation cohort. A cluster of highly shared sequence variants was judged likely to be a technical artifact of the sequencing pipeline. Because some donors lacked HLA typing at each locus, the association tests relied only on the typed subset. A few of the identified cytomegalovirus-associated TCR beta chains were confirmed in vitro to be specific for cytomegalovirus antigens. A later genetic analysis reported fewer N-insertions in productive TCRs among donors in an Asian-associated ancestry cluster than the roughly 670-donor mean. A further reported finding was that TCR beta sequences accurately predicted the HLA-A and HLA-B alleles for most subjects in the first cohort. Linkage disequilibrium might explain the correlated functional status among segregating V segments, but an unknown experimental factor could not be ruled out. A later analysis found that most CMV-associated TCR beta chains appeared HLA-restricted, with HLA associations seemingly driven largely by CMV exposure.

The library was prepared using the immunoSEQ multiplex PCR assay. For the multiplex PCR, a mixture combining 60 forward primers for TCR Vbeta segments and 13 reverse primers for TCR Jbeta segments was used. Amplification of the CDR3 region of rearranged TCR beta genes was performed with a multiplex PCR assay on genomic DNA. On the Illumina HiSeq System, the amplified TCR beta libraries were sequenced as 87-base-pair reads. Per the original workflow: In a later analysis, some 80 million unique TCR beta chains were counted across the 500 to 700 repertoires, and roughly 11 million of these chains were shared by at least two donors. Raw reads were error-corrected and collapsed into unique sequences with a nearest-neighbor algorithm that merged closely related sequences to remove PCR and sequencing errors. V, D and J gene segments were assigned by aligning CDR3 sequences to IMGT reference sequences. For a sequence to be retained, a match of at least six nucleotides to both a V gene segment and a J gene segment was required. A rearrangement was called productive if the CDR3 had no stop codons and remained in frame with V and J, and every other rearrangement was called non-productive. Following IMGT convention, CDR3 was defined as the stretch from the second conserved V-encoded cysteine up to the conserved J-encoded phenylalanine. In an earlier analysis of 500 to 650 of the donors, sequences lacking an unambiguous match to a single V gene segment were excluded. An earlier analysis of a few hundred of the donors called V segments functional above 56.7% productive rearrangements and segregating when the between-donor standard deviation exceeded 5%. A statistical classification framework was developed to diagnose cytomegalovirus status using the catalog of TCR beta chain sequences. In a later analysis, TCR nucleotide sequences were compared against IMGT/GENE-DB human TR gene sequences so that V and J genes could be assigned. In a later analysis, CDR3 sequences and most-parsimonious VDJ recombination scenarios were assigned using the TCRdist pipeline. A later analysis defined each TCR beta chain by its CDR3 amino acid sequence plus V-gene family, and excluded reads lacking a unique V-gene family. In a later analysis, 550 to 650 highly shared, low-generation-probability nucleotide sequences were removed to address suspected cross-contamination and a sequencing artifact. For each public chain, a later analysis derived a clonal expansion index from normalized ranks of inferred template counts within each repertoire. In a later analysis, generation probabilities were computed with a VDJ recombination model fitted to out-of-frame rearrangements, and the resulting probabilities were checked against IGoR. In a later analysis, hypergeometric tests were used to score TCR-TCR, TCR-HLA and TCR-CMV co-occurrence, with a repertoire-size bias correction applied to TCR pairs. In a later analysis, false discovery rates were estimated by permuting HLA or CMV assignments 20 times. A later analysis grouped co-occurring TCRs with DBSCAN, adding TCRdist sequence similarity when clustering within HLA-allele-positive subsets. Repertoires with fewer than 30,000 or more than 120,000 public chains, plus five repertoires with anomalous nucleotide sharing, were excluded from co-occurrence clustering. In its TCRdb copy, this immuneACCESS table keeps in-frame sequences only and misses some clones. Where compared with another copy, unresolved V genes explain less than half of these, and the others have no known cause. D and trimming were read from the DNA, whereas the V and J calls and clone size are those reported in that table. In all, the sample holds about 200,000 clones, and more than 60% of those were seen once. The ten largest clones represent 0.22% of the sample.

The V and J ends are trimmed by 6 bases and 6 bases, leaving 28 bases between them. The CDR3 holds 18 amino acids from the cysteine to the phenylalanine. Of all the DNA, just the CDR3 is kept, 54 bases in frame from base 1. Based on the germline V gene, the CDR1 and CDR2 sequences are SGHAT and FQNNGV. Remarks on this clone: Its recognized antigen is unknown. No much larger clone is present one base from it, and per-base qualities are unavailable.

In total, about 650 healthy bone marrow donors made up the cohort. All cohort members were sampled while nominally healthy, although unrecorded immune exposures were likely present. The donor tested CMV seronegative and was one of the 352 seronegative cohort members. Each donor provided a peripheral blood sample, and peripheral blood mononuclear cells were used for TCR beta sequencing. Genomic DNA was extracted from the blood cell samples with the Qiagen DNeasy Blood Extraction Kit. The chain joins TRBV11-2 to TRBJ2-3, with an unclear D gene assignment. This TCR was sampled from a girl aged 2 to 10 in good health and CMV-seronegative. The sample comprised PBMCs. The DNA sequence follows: TGTGCCAGCAGTTCCAACCGGTGGGCTTCCCCCTACCCGGATACGCAGTATTTT. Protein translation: CASSSNRWASPYPDTQYF. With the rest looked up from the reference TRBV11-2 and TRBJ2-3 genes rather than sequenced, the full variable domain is EAGVAQSPRYKIIEKRQSVAFWCNPISGHATLYWYQQILGQGPKLLIQFQNNGVVDDSQLPKDRFSAERLKGVDSTLKIQPAKLEDSAVYLCASSSNRWASPYPDTQYFGPGTRLTVL.